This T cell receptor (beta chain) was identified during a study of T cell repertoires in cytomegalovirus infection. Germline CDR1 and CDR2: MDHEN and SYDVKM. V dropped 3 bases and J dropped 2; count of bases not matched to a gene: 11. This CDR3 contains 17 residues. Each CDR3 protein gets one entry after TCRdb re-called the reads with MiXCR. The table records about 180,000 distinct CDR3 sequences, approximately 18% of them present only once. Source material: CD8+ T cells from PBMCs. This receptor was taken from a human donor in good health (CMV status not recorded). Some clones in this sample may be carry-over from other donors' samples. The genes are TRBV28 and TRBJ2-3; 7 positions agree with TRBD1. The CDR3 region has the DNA TGTGCCAGCAGTTTTATCGGGACAGAAGATTTCACAGATACGCAGTATTTT. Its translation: CASSFIGTEDFTDTQYF. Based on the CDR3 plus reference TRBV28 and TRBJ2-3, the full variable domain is DVKVTQSSRYLVKRTGEKVFLECVQDMDHENMFWYRQDPGLGLRLIYFSYDVKMKEKGDIPEGYSVSREKKERFSLILESASTNQTSMYLCASSFIGTEDFTDTQYFGPGTRLTVL.